A selection of T cell receptor beta chains follows, all from one sample in a study of T cell repertoires in cytomegalovirus infection. These receptors lack a known antigen. A single record per CDR3 protein comes from TCRdb applying MiXCR to the reads. The sample includes more than 90,000 distinct CDR3 sequences, over 9.5% of them seen just once. Sequenced material: PBMCs, sequenced either directly or after in vitro stimulation (not recorded which). All receptors come from a human donor in good health (CMV status not recorded). Some clones in this sample may be carry-over from other donors' samples. The conserved cysteine and the conserved F or W are not part of the CDR3 here. Fields, in order: J gene, clone size, V gene, CDR3 protein. Size values are once, few and many counts, or a class for expanded clones, and some rows have none.

TRBJ1-1	few	TRBV7-9	ASSTGIHTEAF
TRBJ1-1	many	TRBV12-3/TRBV12-4	ASGGGLNTEAF
TRBJ2-2	many	TRBV7-2	ASSYTGQGGTGELF
TRBJ1-1	NA	TRBV24-1	ATSDRGSTEAF
TRBJ1-3	NA	TRBV7-2	ASSLDSPILGNTIY
TRBJ2-5	NA	TRBV20-1	SARATSGSQETQY
TRBJ2-1	few	TRBV5-1	ASSKEGRGVEQF
TRBJ2-7	NA	TRBV10-3	AIRGTSDNYEQY
TRBJ2-5	NA	TRBV7-2	ASSLVGPRETQY
TRBJ2-1	many	TRBV24-1	ATSDLPPYNEQF
TRBJ2-5	once	TRBV7-2	ASSPSETQY
TRBJ2-3	few	TRBV7-6	ASSPRPTDTQY
TRBJ2-1	few	TRBV5-1	ASSLTGVGNEQF
TRBJ1-3	many	TRBV12-3/TRBV12-4	ASRHRDPGNTIY
TRBJ2-7	many	TRBV19	ASSDSPGVYEQY
TRBJ1-4	many	TRBV27	ASSYNEKLF
TRBJ1-2	few	TRBV19	ASSPDSFYGYT
TRBJ1-5	many	TRBV20-1	SASTGMRQPQH
TRBJ2-2	few	TRBV12-3/TRBV12-4	ASRLPTGPRTGELF
TRBJ1-2	NA	TRBV20-1	SASPRFGAYGYT
TRBJ2-3	many	TRBV6-2/TRBV6-3	ASSLRLRKSTDTQY
TRBJ2-5	many	TRBV11-2	ASSLIWATSGYQETQY
TRBJ2-1	few	TRBV2	ASSETDYNEQF
TRBJ2-5	few	TRBV6-5	ASSGTSGRGGETQY
TRBJ2-3	many	TRBV7-2	ASSLLGVGTDTQY
TRBJ2-1	NA	TRBV6-2/TRBV6-3	ASSYVLSSGRSYNEQF
TRBJ2-7	few	TRBV6-5	ASSRGLVSREQY
TRBJ2-5	many	TRBV7-2	ASSPVGTKQETQY
TRBJ2-7	many	TRBV7-9	ASSLGITYEQY
TRBJ2-1	NA	TRBV11-3	ASRGLAIDSSYNEQF
TRBJ2-3	many	TRBV7-2	ASSPLRTSGRDTQY
TRBJ2-1	few	TRBV19	ASSIDRRRHEQF
TRBJ2-3	many	TRBV4-1	ASGQTDTQY
TRBJ2-6	many	TRBV6-2/TRBV6-3	ASSYVPRNSGANVLT
TRBJ1-2	few	TRBV19	ATTDRKYGYT
TRBJ1-1	NA	TRBV7-2	VSSPQGSRTEAF
TRBJ1-1	many	TRBV4-1	ASSRTGDMNTEAF
TRBJ2-1	NA	TRBV19	ASLPGDSYNEQF
TRBJ2-3	NA	TRBV7-9	ASRADTQY
TRBJ1-1	many	TRBV6-5	ASTKNGPIWDTEAF
TRBJ1-2	few	TRBV28	ASTSQEGGNYGYT
TRBJ2-5	NA	TRBV12-3/TRBV12-4	ASSAVRQETQY
TRBJ1-2	NA	TRBV14	ASSQDPEHTT
TRBJ2-1	many	TRBV29-1	SALAGGPKNEQF
TRBJ2-1	many	TRBV7-8	ASSTIGAGQSGKQF
TRBJ1-2	few	TRBV29-1	SVEVGVGGYT